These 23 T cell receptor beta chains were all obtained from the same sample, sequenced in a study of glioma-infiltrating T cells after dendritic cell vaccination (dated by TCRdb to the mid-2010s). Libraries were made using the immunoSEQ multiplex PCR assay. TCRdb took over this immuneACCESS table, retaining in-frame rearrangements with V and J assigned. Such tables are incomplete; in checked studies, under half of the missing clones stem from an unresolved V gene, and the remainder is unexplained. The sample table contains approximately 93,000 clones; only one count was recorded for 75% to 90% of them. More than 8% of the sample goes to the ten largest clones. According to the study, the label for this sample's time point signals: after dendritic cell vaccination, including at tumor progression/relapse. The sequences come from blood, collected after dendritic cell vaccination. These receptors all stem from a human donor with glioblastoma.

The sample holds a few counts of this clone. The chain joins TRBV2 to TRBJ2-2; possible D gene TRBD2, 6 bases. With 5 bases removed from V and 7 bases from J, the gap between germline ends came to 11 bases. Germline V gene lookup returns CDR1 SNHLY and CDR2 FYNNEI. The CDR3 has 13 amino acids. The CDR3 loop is CASSSLAIGELFF. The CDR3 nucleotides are TGTGCCAGCAGTTCCCTAGCGATCGGGGAGCTGTTTTTT.

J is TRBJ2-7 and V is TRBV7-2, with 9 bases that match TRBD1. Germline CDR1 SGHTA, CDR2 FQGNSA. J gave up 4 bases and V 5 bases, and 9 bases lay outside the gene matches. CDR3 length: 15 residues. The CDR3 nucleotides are TGTGCCAGCAGCCCGCCCGGGACAGGGACTTACGAGCAGTACTTC. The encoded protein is CASSPPGTGTYEQYF.

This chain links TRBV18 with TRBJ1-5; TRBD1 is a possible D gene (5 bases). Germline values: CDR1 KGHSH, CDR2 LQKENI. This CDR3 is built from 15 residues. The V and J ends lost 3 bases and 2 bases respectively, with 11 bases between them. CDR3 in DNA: TGTGCCAGCTCACCGGAGGGAGGGGGCAATCAGCCCCAGCATTTT. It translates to CASSPEGGGNQPQHF.

CDR3 DNA sequence: TGTGCCAGTATTCCGACTAGCGGGACGTACAATGAGCAGTTCTTC. Protein sequence: CASIPTSGTYNEQFF. J is TRBJ2-1 and V is TRBV19; the match to TRBD2 covers 11 bases. This CDR3 is 15 amino acids long. With 7 bases clipped from V and 4 bases from J, the junction kept 6 bases outside the gene matches. Germline V gene lookup returns CDR1 LNHDA and CDR2 SQIVND (reference sequence).

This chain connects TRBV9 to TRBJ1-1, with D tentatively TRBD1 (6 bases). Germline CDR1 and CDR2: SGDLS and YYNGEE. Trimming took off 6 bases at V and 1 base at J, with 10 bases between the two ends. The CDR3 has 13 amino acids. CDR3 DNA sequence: TGTGCCAGCAAGGGGGTGGGGAACACTGAAGCTTTCTTT. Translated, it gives CASKGVGNTEAFF.

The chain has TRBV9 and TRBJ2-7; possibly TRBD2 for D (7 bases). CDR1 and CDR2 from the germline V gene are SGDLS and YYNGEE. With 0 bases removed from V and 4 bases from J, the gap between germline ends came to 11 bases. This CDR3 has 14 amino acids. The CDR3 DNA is TGTGCCAGCAGCGTAGGTAGGGGGGGATACGAGCAGTACTTC. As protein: CASSVGRGGYEQYF. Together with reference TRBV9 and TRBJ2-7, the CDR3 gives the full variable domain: DSGVTQTPKHLITATGQRVTLRCSPRSGDLSVYWYQQSLDQGLQFLIQYYNGEERAKGNILERFSAQQFPDLHSELNLSSLELGDSALYFCASSVGRGGYEQYFGPGTRLTVT.

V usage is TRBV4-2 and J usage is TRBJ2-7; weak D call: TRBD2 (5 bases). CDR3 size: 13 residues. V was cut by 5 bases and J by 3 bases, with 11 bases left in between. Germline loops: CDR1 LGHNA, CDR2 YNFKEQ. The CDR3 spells CASSFHRDYEQYF. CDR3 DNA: TGTGCCAGCAGCTTCCACCGGGACTACGAGCAGTACTTC.

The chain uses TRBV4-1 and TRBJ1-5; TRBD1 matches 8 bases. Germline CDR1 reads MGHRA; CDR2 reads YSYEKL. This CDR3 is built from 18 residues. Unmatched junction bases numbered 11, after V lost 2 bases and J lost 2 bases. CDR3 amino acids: CASSQTTGAASRNQPQHF. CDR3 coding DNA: TGCGCCAGCAGCCAAACGACAGGGGCCGCGTCACGCAATCAGCCCCAGCATTTT.

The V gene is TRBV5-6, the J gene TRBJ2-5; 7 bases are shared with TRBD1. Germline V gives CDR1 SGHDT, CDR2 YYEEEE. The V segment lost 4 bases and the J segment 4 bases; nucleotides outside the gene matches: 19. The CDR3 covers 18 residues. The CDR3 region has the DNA TGTGCCAGCAGCCCGACATTGAACAGGGGTGGCGAGCGAGAGACCCAGTACTTC. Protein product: CASSPTLNRGGERETQYF.

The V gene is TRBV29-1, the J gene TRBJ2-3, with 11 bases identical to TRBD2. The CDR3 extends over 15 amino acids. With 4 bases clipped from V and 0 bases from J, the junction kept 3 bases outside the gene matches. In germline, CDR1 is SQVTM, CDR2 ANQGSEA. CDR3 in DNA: TGCAGCGTTGCCCGGACTAGCGGGAGCACAGATACGCAGTATTTT. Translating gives CSVARTSGSTDTQYF.

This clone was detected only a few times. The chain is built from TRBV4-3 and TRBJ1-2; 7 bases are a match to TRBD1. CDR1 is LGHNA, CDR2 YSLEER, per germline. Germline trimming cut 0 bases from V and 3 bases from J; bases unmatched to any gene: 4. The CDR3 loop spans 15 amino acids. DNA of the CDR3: TGCGCCAGCAGCCAAGATAACAGGGGCTACTATGGCTACACCTTC. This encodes CASSQDNRGYYGYTF.

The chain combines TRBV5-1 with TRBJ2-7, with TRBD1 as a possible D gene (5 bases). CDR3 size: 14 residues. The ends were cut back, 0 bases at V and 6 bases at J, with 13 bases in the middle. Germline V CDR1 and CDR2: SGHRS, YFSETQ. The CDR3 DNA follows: TGCGCCAGCAGCTTGGCGTCAGGGCGGCGCGAGCAGTACTTC. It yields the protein CASSLASGRREQYF.

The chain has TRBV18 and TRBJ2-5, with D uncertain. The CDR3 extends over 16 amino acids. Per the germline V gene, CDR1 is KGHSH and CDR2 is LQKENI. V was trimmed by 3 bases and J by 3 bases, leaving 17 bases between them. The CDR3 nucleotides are TGTGCCAGCTCACCCCAAGGTTTGTTGGGCAAAGAGACCCAGTACTTC. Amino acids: CASSPQGLLGKETQYF.

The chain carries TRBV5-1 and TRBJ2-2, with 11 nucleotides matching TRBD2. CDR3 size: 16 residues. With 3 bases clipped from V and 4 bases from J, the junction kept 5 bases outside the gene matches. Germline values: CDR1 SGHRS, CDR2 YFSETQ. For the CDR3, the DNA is TGCGCCAGCAGCTCTGCTACTAGCGGGGGCACCGGGGAGCTGTTTTTT. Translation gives CASSSATSGGTGELFF. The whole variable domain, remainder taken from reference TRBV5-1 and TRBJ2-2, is KAGVTQTPRYLIKTRGQQVTLSCSPISGHRSVSWYQQTPGQGLQFLFEYFSETQRNKGNFPGRFSGRQFSNSRSEMNVSTLELGDSALYLCASSSATSGGTGELFFGEGSRLTVL.

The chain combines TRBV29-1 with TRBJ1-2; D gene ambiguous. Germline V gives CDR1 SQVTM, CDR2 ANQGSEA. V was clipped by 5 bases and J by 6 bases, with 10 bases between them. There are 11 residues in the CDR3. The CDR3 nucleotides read TGCAGCGTTTCACCGGGAGATGGCTACACCTTC. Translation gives CSVSPGDGYTF. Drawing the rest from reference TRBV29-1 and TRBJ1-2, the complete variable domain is SAVISQKPSRDICQRGTSLTIQCQVDSQVTMMFWYRQQPGQSLTLIATANQGSEATYESGFVIDKFPISRPNLTFSTLTVSNMSPEDSSIYLCSVSPGDGYTFGSGTRLTVV.

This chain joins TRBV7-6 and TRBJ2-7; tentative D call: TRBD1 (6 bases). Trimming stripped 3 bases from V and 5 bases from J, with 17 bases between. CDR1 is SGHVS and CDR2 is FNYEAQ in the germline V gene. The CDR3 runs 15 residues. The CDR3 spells CASSFTQGTIDEQYF. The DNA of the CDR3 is TGTGCCAGCAGCTTTACACAGGGTACGATCGACGAGCAGTACTTC.

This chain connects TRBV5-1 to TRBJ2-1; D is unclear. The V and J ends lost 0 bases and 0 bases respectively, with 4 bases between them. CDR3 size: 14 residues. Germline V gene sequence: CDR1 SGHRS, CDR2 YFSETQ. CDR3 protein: CASSLESSYNEQFF. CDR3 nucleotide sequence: TGCGCCAGCAGCTTGGAGAGCTCCTACAATGAGCAGTTCTTC.

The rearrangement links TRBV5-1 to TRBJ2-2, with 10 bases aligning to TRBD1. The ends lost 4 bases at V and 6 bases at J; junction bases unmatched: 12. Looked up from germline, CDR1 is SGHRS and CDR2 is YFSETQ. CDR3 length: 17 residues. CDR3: CASSLSRLGQGSGELFF. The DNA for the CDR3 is TGCGCCAGCAGCCTCAGCCGCCTGGGACAGGGGTCCGGGGAGCTGTTTTTT. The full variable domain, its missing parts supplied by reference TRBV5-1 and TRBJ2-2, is KAGVTQTPRYLIKTRGQQVTLSCSPISGHRSVSWYQQTPGQGLQFLFEYFSETQRNKGNFPGRFSGRQFSNSRSEMNVSTLELGDSALYLCASSLSRLGQGSGELFFGEGSRLTVL.

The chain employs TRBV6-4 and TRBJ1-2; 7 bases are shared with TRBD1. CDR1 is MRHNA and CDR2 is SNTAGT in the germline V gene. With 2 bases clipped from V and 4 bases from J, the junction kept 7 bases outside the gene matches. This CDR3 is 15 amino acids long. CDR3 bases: TGTGCCAGCAGTGACACAGGACAGGCCCTCTATGGCTACACCTTC. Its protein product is CASSDTGQALYGYTF.

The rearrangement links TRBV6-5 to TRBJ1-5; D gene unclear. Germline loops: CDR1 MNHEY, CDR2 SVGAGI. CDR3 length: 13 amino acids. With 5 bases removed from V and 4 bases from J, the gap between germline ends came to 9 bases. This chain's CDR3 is CASSRAGNQPQHF. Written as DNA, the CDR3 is TGTGCCAGCAGTCGAGCGGGGAATCAGCCCCAGCATTTT.

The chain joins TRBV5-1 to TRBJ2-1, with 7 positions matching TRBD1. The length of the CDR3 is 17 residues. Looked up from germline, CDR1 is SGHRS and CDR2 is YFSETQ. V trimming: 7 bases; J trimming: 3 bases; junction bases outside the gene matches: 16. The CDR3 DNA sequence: TGCGCCAGCCGAAGACAGTACAGGGGCGATTACTACAATGAGCAGTTCTTC. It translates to CASRRQYRGDYYNEQFF.

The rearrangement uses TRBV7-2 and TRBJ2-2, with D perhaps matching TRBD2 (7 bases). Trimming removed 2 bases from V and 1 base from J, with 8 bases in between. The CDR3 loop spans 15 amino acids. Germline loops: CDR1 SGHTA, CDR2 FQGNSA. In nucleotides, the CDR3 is TGTGCCAGCAGCTTAAGGGGGGGGAACACCGGGGAGCTGTTTTTT. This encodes CASSLRGGNTGELFF.

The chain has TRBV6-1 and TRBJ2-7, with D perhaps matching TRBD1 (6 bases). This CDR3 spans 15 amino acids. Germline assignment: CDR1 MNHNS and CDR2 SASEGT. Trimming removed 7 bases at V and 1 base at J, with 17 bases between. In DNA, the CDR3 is TGTGCCAGCAACCCGACAGGCGTCGTTTCCTACGAGCAGTACTTC. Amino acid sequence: CASNPTGVVSYEQYF.